The next 22 T cell receptor beta chains were all read from a single sample in a study of shared clonotypes between healthy human individuals. Profiling relied on immunoSEQ multiplex PCR, and the TCRdb table lists in-frame clones only, not all of them. The sample carries about 2.1 million clones, 93% recorded once. Naive CD8 cells lacked CD45RO, underwent positive selection for CCR7 and left out terminally differentiated effector memory CD45RA+ cells. Sequenced material: naive CD8+ T cells from PBMCs. These receptors were taken from a young man in good health. Some clones in this sample may be carry-over from other donors' samples.

The genes are TRBV9 and TRBJ1-1; a weak D match, TRBD1 (6 bases). Trimming took off 4 bases at V and 4 bases at J, with 23 bases between the two ends. The CDR3 loop spans 17 amino acids. Germline lookup yields CDR1 SGDLS and CDR2 YYNGEE. The CDR3 region has the DNA TGTGCCAGCAGCACCCACGGAGGGGCTAAAGGGGGCACTGAAGCTTTCTTT. This codes for CASSTHGGAKGGTEAFF.

This sequence joins TRBV6-5 and TRBJ2-1; 14 bases map to TRBD2. The CDR3 covers 15 residues. CDR1 and CDR2 (germline): MNHEY, SVGAGI. V lost 6 bases, J lost 8 bases, and 6 bases stayed unmatched. The CDR3 loop reads CASSPGTSGRDEQFF. The CDR3 DNA sequence: TGTGCCAGCAGCCCGGGGACTAGCGGGAGAGATGAGCAGTTCTTC.

This chain joins TRBV6-6 and TRBJ2-7, with a tentative D call TRBD2 (5 bases). V was cut by 6 bases and J by 3 bases, with 18 bases left in between. Germline V gene lookup returns CDR1 MNHNY and CDR2 SVGAGI (reference sequence). The CDR3 runs to 15 residues. The CDR3 coding sequence is TGTGCCAGCAGAACTAGGAGCACCGGACTCTACGAGCAGTACTTC. Translating gives CASRTRSTGLYEQYF.

About this clone itself: This CDR3 is also generated by other DNA sequences in the sample. The gene calls are TRBV7-9 and TRBJ2-5; 11 nucleotides match TRBD2. CDR3 length: 16 amino acids. With V trimmed by 1 base and J by 2 bases, 3 bases remained unmatched. Germline V gene sequence: CDR1 SEHNR, CDR2 FQNEAQ (reference sequence). The CDR3 protein is CASSLGTSGSQETQYF. As DNA, the CDR3 is TGTGCCAGCAGCTTAGGTACTAGCGGGAGTCAAGAGACCCAGTACTTC.

As for this clone: In the same sample, other DNA sequences code for this CDR3. The rearrangement uses TRBV27 and TRBJ2-1; 12 bases line up with TRBD2. Per the germline V gene, CDR1 is MNHEY and CDR2 is SMNVEV (reference sequence). The V segment lost 5 bases and the J segment 4 bases; nucleotides outside the gene matches: 3. The CDR3 runs 15 residues. This CDR3 is CASSALAGGYNEQFF. The CDR3 DNA sequence: TGTGCCAGCAGTGCGCTAGCGGGAGGGTACAATGAGCAGTTCTTC.

This sequence joins TRBV7-6 and TRBJ2-1; D gene unclear. Trimming removed 5 bases from V and 8 bases from J, with 16 bases in between. Germline CDR1 is SGHVS and CDR2 is FNYEAQ. This CDR3 has 14 residues. The CDR3 loop is CASSPTPFWDEQFF. CDR3 bases: TGTGCCAGCAGCCCAACCCCCTTTTGGGATGAGCAGTTCTTC. Full variable domain (missing parts from reference TRBV7-6 and TRBJ2-1): GAGVSQSPRYKVTKRGQDVALRCDPISGHVSLYWYRQALGQGPEFLTYFNYEAQQDKSGLPNDRFSAERPEGSISTLTIQRTEQRDSAMYRCASSPTPFWDEQFFGPGTRLTVL.

The J gene is TRBJ2-2, the V gene TRBV11-3, with no clear D. CDR3 length: 14 residues. From germline, CDR1 is SGHNT and CDR2 YENEEA. V was shortened by 8 bases and J by 6 bases, with 16 bases between the two germline ends. The CDR3 nucleotides read TGTGCCAGCTCGGGCACGAGAGGCTCCGGGGAGCTGTTTTTT. The encoded protein is CASSGTRGSGELFF.

Notes on this clone: This specimen includes other DNA sequences encoding the same CDR3. The rearrangement links TRBV9 to TRBJ1-3, with D tentatively TRBD1 (5 bases). The germline gives CDR1 SGDLS, CDR2 YYNGEE. The CDR3 contains 13 residues. Trimming cost V 3 bases and J 4 bases, with 8 bases left between them. In DNA, the CDR3 is TGTGCCAGCAGCGCAGGGCTAGGAAACACCATATATTTT. This sequence encodes CASSAGLGNTIYF.

V gene TRBV9 combines with J gene TRBJ2-1, with D tentatively TRBD1 or TRBD2 (5 bases each). V lost 0 bases and J lost 0, with 13 bases in between. This CDR3 is built from 17 residues. Germline V gene sequence: CDR1 SGDLS, CDR2 YYNGEE. The CDR3 is CASSVGDPLRSYNEQFF. In DNA, the CDR3 is TGTGCCAGCAGCGTAGGGGACCCTCTCCGCTCCTACAATGAGCAGTTCTTC.

J is TRBJ2-1 and V is TRBV7-8, with TRBD2 identical over 14 bases. Trimming took 3 bases from V and 5 from J; bases not matched to a gene: 12. This CDR3 spans 19 amino acids. Germline CDR1 is SGHVS and CDR2 is FQNEAQ. CDR3 sequence (DNA): TGTGCCAGCAGCTTCTTCCCACCCCAGGGACTAGCGGGGGACAATGAGCAGTTCTTC. This gives the protein CASSFFPPQGLAGDNEQFF.

The V call is TRBV9, the J call TRBJ2-3; D remains unclear. Deletions cut 0 bases from V and 2 bases from J, with 10 bases between. CDR1 SGDLS and CDR2 YYNGEE come from the germline V gene. The CDR3 sequence is 15 residues long. DNA of the CDR3: TGTGCCAGCAGCGTAGTTGGCAGGAACACAGATACGCAGTATTTT. Translated: CASSVVGRNTDTQYF.

The V gene is TRBV15, the J gene TRBJ1-2, with D possibly matching TRBD1 (5 bases). This CDR3 is built from 14 residues. V was trimmed by 1 base and J by 6 bases, leaving 12 bases between them. CDR1 LNHNV and CDR2 YYDKDF come from the germline V gene (reference sequence). This CDR3 is CATSRGDPQDGYTF. CDR3 sequence (DNA): TGTGCCACCAGCAGAGGTGACCCACAGGATGGCTACACCTTC.

The rearrangement links TRBV4-3 to TRBJ1-2; maybe TRBD1 (6 bases). This CDR3 contains 17 residues. Germline V lookup: CDR1 LGHNA, CDR2 YSLEER. Between the trimmed V and J ends, which lost 1 base and 0 bases, there was a span of 15 bases. The CDR3 loop reads CASSQGSGRGANYGYTF. Here the CDR3 DNA reads TGCGCCAGCAGCCAAGGTTCCGGCAGGGGAGCTAACTATGGCTACACCTTC.

This chain links TRBV27 with TRBJ2-1; TRBD2 matches at 13 bases. From germline, CDR1 is MNHEY and CDR2 SMNVEV (reference sequence). J gave up 8 bases and V 2 bases, and 12 bases lay outside the gene matches. The CDR3 extends over 18 amino acids. In DNA form, the CDR3 reads TGTGCCAGCAGTTTACTGCCGACTAGCGGGAGGCCGGGCGATGAGCAGTTCTTC. This gives the protein CASSLLPTSGRPGDEQFF.

J is TRBJ2-2 and V is TRBV30; D unresolved. The V end lost 3 bases, the J end lost 1 base, and 15 bases lay between the germline ends. This CDR3 has 16 residues. Germline loops: CDR1 GTSNPN, CDR2 SVGIG (reference sequence). CDR3 residues: CAWSPLGEWNTGELFF. The DNA of the CDR3 is TGTGCCTGGAGCCCCCTCGGAGAGTGGAACACCGGGGAGCTGTTTTTT.

For this clone: Mismatch with germline at one junction end may stem from a read error. Other DNA sequences in this sample translate to the same CDR3. V and J are TRBV11-2 and TRBJ2-2; D is ambiguous. Germline V gives CDR1 SGHAT, CDR2 FQNNGV. This CDR3 spans 14 amino acids. CDR3 sequence: CASSLESNTGELFF. CDR3 nucleotides: TGTGCCAGCAGCCTAGAGTCGAACACCGGGGAGCTGTTTTTT.

This chain joins TRBV11-1 and TRBJ2-5, with TRBD1 matching over 9 bases. Germline-derived CDR1 and CDR2 are SGHAT and FQDESV (reference sequence). V gave up 5 bases and J gave up 5 bases; unmatched junction bases: 6. The CDR3 is made up of 14 amino acids. DNA for the CDR3: TGTGCCAGCAGCCGGACAGGGGAGGTCGAGACCCAGTACTTC. This codes for CASSRTGEVETQYF.

This chain uses TRBV10-3 with TRBJ1-4, with a possible D match to TRBD1 (5 bases). The CDR3 is 12 residues long. Germline V CDR1 and CDR2: ENHRY, SYGVKD. V was pared by 10 bases and J by 7 bases, with 13 bases between. The CDR3, as DNA: TGTGCCACCCGACAGCCTAGTGAAAAACTGTTTTTT. It specifies CATRQPSEKLFF.

This chain uses TRBV10-2 with TRBJ2-1; a weak D match, TRBD2 (6 bases). V lost 0 bases and J 2 bases, leaving 11 bases between the germline ends. Germline V gives CDR1 WSHSY, CDR2 SAAADI. The CDR3 extends over 16 amino acids. CDR3 sequence (DNA): TGCGCCAGCAGTGAGTCGAATAGCGGAGCCTACAATGAGCAGTTCTTC. Encoded protein: CASSESNSGAYNEQFF.

The chain employs TRBV9 and TRBJ2-3; D uncertain. CDR1 SGDLS and CDR2 YYNGEE come from the germline V gene. Trimming took 0 bases from V and 6 from J, leaving 5 bases between them. The CDR3 consists of 12 residues. The CDR3 spells CASSVGHDTQYF. The CDR3 DNA is TGTGCCAGCAGCGTAGGTCATGATACGCAGTATTTT.

This chain connects TRBV5-6 to TRBJ2-6; 11 nucleotides match TRBD1. CDR1 and CDR2 from the germline V gene are SGHDT and YYEEEE. The V segment lost 4 bases and the J segment 4 bases; nucleotides outside the gene matches: 7. There are 17 residues in the CDR3. CDR3 loop: CASSAGTGGPGANVLTF. The CDR3 DNA reads as TGTGCCAGCAGCGCAGGGACAGGGGGGCCCGGGGCCAACGTCCTGACTTTC.

The V and J genes are TRBV6-6 and TRBJ1-1; no clear D gene. The CDR3 length is 16 residues. Germline V gives CDR1 MNHNY, CDR2 SVGAGI (reference sequence). Trimming took 6 bases from V and 0 from J, leaving 17 bases between them. CDR3 nucleotide sequence: TGTGCCAGCAGAGGGTTCCCAACCCACATGAACACTGAAGCTTTCTTT. Translating it yields CASRGFPTHMNTEAFF.